The 25 T cell receptor beta chains listed next were all sequenced from one sample in a study of kidney transplant recipient with SARS-CoV-2 infection. TCRdb reprocessed the reads via MiXCR and lists one record per CDR3 protein. Here the sample spans 200,000 to 300,000 distinct CDR3 sequences, under 35% being singletons. Sequencing used a blood sample, obtained at baseline and on day 111 from a kidney transplant recipient. The receptors were gathered from a male patient in his thirties who had COVID-19 and was a kidney transplant recipient. Some T cells may have come from the graft donor.

The table lists this clonotype with many counts. This chain uses TRBV11-1 with TRBJ1-2, with D unclear. There are 17 residues in the CDR3. V lost 5 bases and J lost 4, with 23 bases in between. Germline values: CDR1 SGHAT, CDR2 FQDESV (reference sequence). This CDR3 reads CASSLLPKAGKTYGYTF. The CDR3 coding sequence is TGTGCCAGCAGCCTGTTACCTAAGGCTGGAAAGACCTATGGCTACACCTTC.

This clonotype was seen more than once but under ten times. The chain is built from TRBV19 and TRBJ2-5, with TRBD2 as a possible D gene (6 bases). Deletions cut 3 bases from V and 1 base from J, with 6 bases between. CDR3 length: 13 residues. Germline loops: CDR1 LNHDA, CDR2 SQIVND (reference sequence). CDR3 DNA: TGTGCCAGTAGTATGGGGGGCCAAGAGACCCAGTACTTC. Protein sequence: CASSMGGQETQYF.

Only a few counts were recorded for this clonotype. The V call is TRBV14, the J call TRBJ2-3; unclear D gene. The CDR3 covers 14 residues. The germline V gene encodes CDR1 SGHDN and CDR2 FVKESK. V shed 1 base and J shed 5 bases, with 10 bases lying between them. Written as DNA, the CDR3 is TGTGCCAGCAGCCAAGGGAACGCACAAGATACGCAGTATTTT. This encodes CASSQGNAQDTQYF.

J is TRBJ2-1 and V is TRBV19; D not certain. CDR1 and CDR2 (germline): LNHDA, SQIVND (reference sequence). The V and J ends lost 4 bases and 2 bases respectively, with 12 bases between them. There are 15 residues in the CDR3. CDR3 sequence reads: CASSNVLQAYNEQFF. The CDR3 DNA reads TGTGCCAGTAGTAACGTACTTCAAGCCTACAATGAGCAGTTCTTC. The whole variable domain, remainder taken from reference TRBV19 and TRBJ2-1, is DGGITQSPKYLFRKEGQNVTLSCEQNLNHDAMYWYRQDPGQGLRLIYYSQIVNDFQKGDIAEGYSVSREKKESFPLTVTSAQKNPTAFYLCASSNVLQAYNEQFFGPGTRLTVL.

This clonotype was counted many times. This CDR3 reads CASSRDRGDSPLHF. DNA of the CDR3: TGTGCCAGCTCACGGGACAGGGGTGATTCACCCCTCCACTTT. The V gene is TRBV18, the J gene TRBJ1-6; the match to TRBD1 covers 10 bases. CDR1 and CDR2 from the germline V gene are KGHSH and LQKENI. V lost 4 bases to trimming and J lost 8 bases; unmatched junction nucleotides: 2. The CDR3 has 14 residues.

As to this clonotype: This probably arose from a read error, given a far larger clone one base away. This chain joins TRBV2 and TRBJ2-1; tentative D call: TRBD2 (5 bases). Near its end, the DNA agrees better with TRBJ2-3, so the J call may be wrong. The CDR3 covers 17 residues. The germline V gene has CDR1 SNHLY and CDR2 FYNNEI. The CDR3 region has the DNA TGTGCCAACAGTGAACTGGGGAGCCCACTGTCACCAGATACGCAGTATTTT. It yields the protein CANSELGSPLSPDTQYF.

This clonotype was observed at least ten times. V gene TRBV20-1 combines with J gene TRBJ2-7, with D possibly TRBD2 on 6 matching bases. Trimming cost V 3 bases and J 3 bases, with 15 bases left between them. Germline assignment: CDR1 DFQATT and CDR2 SNEGSKA (reference sequence). This CDR3 is built from 14 residues. The CDR3 sequence is CSAREGSKYYEQYF. The CDR3, as DNA: TGCAGTGCTAGGGAGGGCAGCAAATACTACGAGCAGTACTTC.

A few counts support this clonotype. The chain is built from TRBV24-1 and TRBJ2-3, with 7 bases identical to TRBD2. CDR1 and CDR2 from the germline V gene are KGHDR and SFDVKD. CDR3 length equals 14 residues. V lost 4 bases to trimming and J lost 4 bases; unmatched junction nucleotides: 4. The CDR3 sequence: CATSDPGLADTQYF. DNA of the CDR3: TGTGCCACCAGTGACCCAGGACTAGCAGATACGCAGTATTTT.

This clonotype occurred many times. This chain uses TRBV15 with TRBJ1-2; the D is unclear. V lost 5 bases and J lost 4, with 23 bases in between. The germline V gene encodes CDR1 LNHNV and CDR2 YYDKDF (reference sequence). The CDR3 is made up of 17 amino acids. The CDR3 DNA reads TGTGCCACCAGCGCAGCACGAAGGTGTGGAAAGACCTATGGCTACACCTTC. It is translated as CATSAARRCGKTYGYTF.

J is TRBJ2-2 and V is TRBV18; 14 bases line up with TRBD2. This CDR3 has 18 residues. J gave up 6 bases and V 2 bases, and 8 bases lay outside the gene matches. The germline V gene encodes CDR1 KGHSH and CDR2 LQKENI. Here the CDR3 DNA reads TGTGCCAGCTCACCAAGGGGACTAGCGGGAGAAGGAGCCGGGGAGCTGTTTTTT. Protein product: CASSPRGLAGEGAGELFF.

Points on this clonotype: This sequence is one base from a far larger clone and is likely a read error. The rearrangement uses TRBV25-1 and TRBJ2-4, with D uncertain. The end of the DNA is better explained by TRBJ2-7, so the J call may be wrong. There are 12 residues in the CDR3. Looked up from germline, CDR1 is MGHDK and CDR2 is SYGVNS. The DNA for the CDR3 is TGTGCCAACAGTGAAGCTAGGTACGAGCAGTACTTC. Translation gives CANSEARYEQYF.

A single count supports this clonotype. Possible read error: a much larger clone is one base away. The final CDR3 position lacks the conserved phenylalanine or tryptophan, pointing to a likely read error. The rearrangement links TRBV29-1 to TRBJ2-7; D ambiguous. The CDR3 is 14 amino acids. CDR1 and CDR2 from the germline V gene are SQVTM and ANQGSEA. Trimming removed 6 bases from V and 0 bases from J, with 15 bases in between. The CDR3 region has the DNA TGCAGCGTCAGTTTTGATTTCAACTCCTACGAGCAGTACCTC. Amino acid sequence: CSVSFDFNSYEQYL.

This clonotype appeared many times. V gene TRBV6-2 or TRBV6-3 combines with J gene TRBJ1-2; no clear D. Trimming took 5 bases from V and 4 from J, leaving 23 bases between them. The length of the CDR3 is 17 residues. The germline V gene encodes CDR1 MNHEY and CDR2 SVGEGT. Here the CDR3 DNA reads TGTGCCAGCAGTCCATTAACCTGCATCGGAAAGACCTATGGCTACACCTTC. Translated, it gives CASSPLTCIGKTYGYTF.

Many counts were recorded for this clonotype. V gene TRBV30 combines with J gene TRBJ1-2; D is ambiguous. Germline V CDR1 and CDR2: GTSNPN, SVGIG (reference sequence). The CDR3 sequence is 16 residues long. Trimming removed 5 bases from V and 4 bases from J, with 23 bases in between. The CDR3, as DNA: TGTGCCTGGCGAACTCGGCGTTATAGAAAGACCTATGGCTACACCTTC. It codes for CAWRTRRYRKTYGYTF.

This clonotype was counted only a few times. V usage is TRBV5-1 and J usage is TRBJ2-5, with D hard to call. Germline assignment: CDR1 SGHRS and CDR2 YFSETQ. V shed 4 bases and J shed 1 base, with 14 bases lying between them. The CDR3 contains 15 residues. CDR3 nucleotides: TGCGCCAGCAGCCTTCGGACCGGCCCCCAAGAGACCCAGTACTTC. Translated: CASSLRTGPQETQYF.

This clonotype came up many times. This chain uses TRBV12-3 or TRBV12-4 with TRBJ1-2; D not certain. The V end lost 3 bases, the J end lost 8 bases, and 10 bases lay between the germline ends. The CDR3 covers 12 residues. The CDR3 loop reads CASSFVEGGYTF. CDR3 in DNA: TGTGCCAGCAGTTTCGTAGAAGGCGGCTACACCTTC.

The chain recombines TRBV9 with TRBJ2-3; TRBD2 matches at 8 bases. CDR1 SGDLS and CDR2 YYNGEE come from the germline V gene. This CDR3 comprises 16 residues. Losses at the gene ends were 4 bases for V and 2 bases for J; bases not matched to a gene: 9. CDR3 coding DNA: TGTGCCAGCAGCTCTGTGGCGGGAGGTTCCACAGATACGCAGTATTTT. This encodes CASSSVAGGSTDTQYF.

This clonotype was detected many times. The V call is TRBV25-1, the J call TRBJ1-2; D call uncertain. V was cut by 5 bases and J by 4 bases, with 23 bases left in between. This CDR3 comprises 17 residues. Germline V gene lookup returns CDR1 MGHDK and CDR2 SYGVNS. CDR3 amino acids: CASSFLGELGKTYGYTF. CDR3 in DNA: TGTGCCAGCAGTTTTCTCGGAGAACTGGGAAAGACCTATGGCTACACCTTC.

In this sample, this clonotype turned up many times. This chain connects TRBV6-1 to TRBJ2-7; 7 bases line up with TRBD1. Germline values: CDR1 MNHNS, CDR2 SASEGT. Germline trimming cut 2 bases from V and 0 bases from J; bases unmatched to any gene: 7. The CDR3 runs to 16 residues. CDR3 DNA: TGTGCCAGCAGTGAACAGACAGGGTTAAGCTCCTACGAGCAGTACTTC. It encodes CASSEQTGLSSYEQYF.

This clonotype was recorded many times. The V and J genes are TRBV20-1 and TRBJ2-7; TRBD1 matches 8 bases. The CDR3 has 14 residues. Germline assignment: CDR1 DFQATT and CDR2 SNEGSKA (reference sequence). V gave up 3 bases and J gave up 3 bases; unmatched junction bases: 7. The CDR3 DNA is TGCAGTGCTAGGCCCGACGGACAGGGCTACGAGCAGTACTTC. As protein: CSARPDGQGYEQYF.

This clonotype was detected many times. The rearrangement joins TRBV5-4 to TRBJ2-7, with 8 positions matching TRBD1. Trimming at V came to 4 bases and at J to 4 bases, leaving 10 bases not matched to a gene. Looked up from germline, CDR1 is SGHNT and CDR2 is YYREEE (reference sequence). The CDR3 runs 15 residues. CDR3 sequence reads: CASSNQGQGLYEQYF. The CDR3 nucleotides read TGTGCCAGCAGCAACCAAGGACAGGGTCTGTACGAGCAGTACTTC.

On this clonotype: Since a much larger clone is just one base distant, this may be a read error. V is TRBV7-9 and J is TRBJ1-1, with TRBD1 matching 7 bases. This CDR3 has 15 amino acids. Looked up from germline, CDR1 is SEHNR and CDR2 is FQNEAQ (reference sequence). The CDR3: CASSQLTGMNNEAFF. CDR3 coding DNA: TGTGCCAGCAGCCAACTGACAGGGATGAACAATGAAGCTTTCTTT.

A remark on this clonotype: A much larger clone lies one base from this, so it may be a read error. The chain couples TRBV2 to TRBJ1-3, with a tentative D call TRBD1 (5 bases). Germline-derived CDR1 and CDR2 are SNHLY and FYNNEI. This CDR3 has 13 amino acids. V dropped 11 bases and J dropped 4 bases, with 15 bases sitting between them. In nucleotides, the CDR3 is TGTGCCCGGCGGGGGGACTTCGGAAACACCATATATTTT. It encodes CARRGDFGNTIYF.

As concerns this clonotype: A much bigger clone sits one base away, suggesting this may be a read error. V usage is TRBV8-2 and J usage is TRBJ2-6; whether TRBD2, the table's D call, matches the DNA was not checked. TRBV8-2 is recorded as a pseudogene. This CDR3 has 17 amino acids. The CDR3: CGICGRITQSRASVLTF. DNA for the CDR3: TGTGGCATATGCGGGAGGATAACACAAAGTCGGGCCAGCGTCCTGACTTTC.

This clonotype was recorded at least ten times. J is TRBJ2-7 and V is TRBV7-8, with D unresolved. This CDR3 has 17 residues. Germline lookup yields CDR1 SGHVS and CDR2 FQNEAQ. The ends were cut back, 4 bases at V and 2 bases at J, with 21 bases in the middle. The CDR3 DNA reads as TGTGCCAGCAGCTCCCATGGAGCCGGGCCTCCAGCCTACGAGCAGTACTTC. Translated, it gives CASSSHGAGPPAYEQYF.